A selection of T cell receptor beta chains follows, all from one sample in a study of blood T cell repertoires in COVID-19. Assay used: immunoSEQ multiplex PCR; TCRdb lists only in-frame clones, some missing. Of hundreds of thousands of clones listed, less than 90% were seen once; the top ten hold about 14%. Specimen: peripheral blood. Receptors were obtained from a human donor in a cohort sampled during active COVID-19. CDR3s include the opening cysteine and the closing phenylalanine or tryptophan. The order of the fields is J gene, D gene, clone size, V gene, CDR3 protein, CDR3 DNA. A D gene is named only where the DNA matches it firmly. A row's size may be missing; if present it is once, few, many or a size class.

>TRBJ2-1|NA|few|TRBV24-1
CATRTSGNEQFF
TGTGCCACCAGGACTTCCGGCAATGAGCAGTTCTTC
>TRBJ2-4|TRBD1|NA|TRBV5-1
CASSTGQALAKNIQYF
TGCGCCAGCAGCACCGGACAGGCCCTAGCCAAAAACATTCAGTACTTC
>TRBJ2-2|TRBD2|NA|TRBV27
CASSKWASGNKNTGELFF
TGTGCCAGCAGTAAGTGGGCTAGCGGGAACAAGAACACCGGGGAGCTGTTTTTT
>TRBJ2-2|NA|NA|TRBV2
CASSEALGYTGELFF
TGTGCCAGCAGTGAAGCGCTCGGTTACACCGGGGAGCTGTTTTTT
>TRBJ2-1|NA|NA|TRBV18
CASSPPDARANNEQFF
TGTGCCAGCTCACCACCCGACGCGCGGGCGAACAATGAGCAGTTCTTC
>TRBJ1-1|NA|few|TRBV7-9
CASSLNSEAFF
TGTGCCAGCAGCTTAAACTCTGAAGCTTTCTTT
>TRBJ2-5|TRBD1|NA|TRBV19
CASSRTGGPTQETQYF
TGTGCCAGTAGTAGAACAGGGGGGCCAACCCAAGAGACCCAGTACTTC
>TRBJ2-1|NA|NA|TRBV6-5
CASRSTRFEQFF
TGTGCCAGCAGGTCAACTAGATTCGAGCAGTTCTTC
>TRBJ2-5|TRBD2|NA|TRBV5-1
CASSFRREVQETQYF
TGCGCCAGCAGCTTCAGGCGGGAGGTCCAAGAGACCCAGTACTTC
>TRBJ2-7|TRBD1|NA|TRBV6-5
CASIQGAQGEQYF
TGTGCCAGCATACAGGGGGCGCAAGGCGAGCAGTACTTC
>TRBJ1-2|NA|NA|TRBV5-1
CASRQEAVGYGYTF
TGCGCCAGCAGGCAGGAGGCGGTTGGGTATGGCTACACCTTC
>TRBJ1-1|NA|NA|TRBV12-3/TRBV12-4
CASMRKNTEAFF
TGTGCCAGCATGAGGAAGAACACTGAAGCTTTCTTT
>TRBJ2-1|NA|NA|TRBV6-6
CASINSRPSSYNEQFF
TGTGCCAGCATAAACTCGCGACCTAGCTCCTACAATGAGCAGTTCTTC
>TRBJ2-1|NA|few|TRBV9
CASSVAPSNEQFF
TGTGCCAGCAGCGTAGCTCCTAGCAATGAGCAGTTCTTC
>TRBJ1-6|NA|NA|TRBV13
CASTMARGFSLPLHF
TGTGCCAGCACCATGGCCCGGGGGTTTAGTTTACCCCTCCACTTT
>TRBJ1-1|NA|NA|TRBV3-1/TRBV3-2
CASSQEAPNTEAFF
TGTGCCAGCAGCCAAGAGGCTCCGAACACTGAAGCTTTCTTT
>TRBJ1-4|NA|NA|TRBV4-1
CASSQLRGGEKLFF
TGCGCCAGCAGCCAACTAAGGGGAGGGGAAAAACTGTTTTTT
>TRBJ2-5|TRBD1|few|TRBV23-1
CASSHRRDRGQETQYF
TGCGCCAGCAGTCATCGTCGGGACAGGGGGCAAGAGACCCAGTACTTC
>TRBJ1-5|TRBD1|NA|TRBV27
CASSTGGQNQPQHF
TGTGCCAGCAGTACAGGGGGACAGAATCAGCCCCAGCATTTT
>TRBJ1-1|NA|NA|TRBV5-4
CASSPSASGDTEAFF
TGTGCCAGCAGCCCCAGTGCATCGGGTGACACTGAAGCTTTCTTT
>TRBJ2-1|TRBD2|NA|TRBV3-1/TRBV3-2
CASSQWTSGSDEQFF
TGTGCCAGCAGCCAGTGGACTAGCGGGAGTGATGAGCAGTTCTTC
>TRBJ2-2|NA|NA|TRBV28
CASIEQNTGELFF
TGTGCCAGCATTGAGCAAAACACCGGGGAGCTGTTTTTT
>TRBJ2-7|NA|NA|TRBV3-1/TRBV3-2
CASSQLEREQYF
TGTGCCAGCAGTCAGCTAGAGAGGGAGCAGTACTTC
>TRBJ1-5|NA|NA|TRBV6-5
CASGPGPKQPQHF
TGTGCCAGCGGCCCGGGTCCGAAGCAGCCCCAGCATTTT
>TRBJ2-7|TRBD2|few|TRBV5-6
CASSLLELAGGPNEQYF
TGTGCCAGCAGCTTGCTGGAACTAGCGGGAGGCCCCAACGAGCAGTACTTC
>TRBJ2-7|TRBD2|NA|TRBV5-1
CASSLTSGSSYEQYF
TGCGCCAGCAGCTTGACTAGCGGGAGCTCCTACGAGCAGTACTTC
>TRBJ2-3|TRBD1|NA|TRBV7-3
CASSLSGQGGPQYF
TGTGCCAGCAGCTTATCGGGACAGGGGGGTCCGCAGTATTTT
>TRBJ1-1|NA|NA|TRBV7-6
CASSPARDMNTEAFF
TGTGCCAGCAGCCCCGCAAGGGACATGAACACTGAAGCTTTCTTT
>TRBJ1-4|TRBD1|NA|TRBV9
CASSVSGTADEKLFF
TGTGCCAGCAGCGTATCCGGGACAGCTGATGAAAAACTGTTTTTT
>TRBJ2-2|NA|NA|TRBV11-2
CASSINRASGELFF
TGTGCCAGCAGCATCAACAGGGCATCCGGGGAGCTGTTTTTT
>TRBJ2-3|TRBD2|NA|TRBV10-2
CASSPLAGYTDTQYF
TGCGCCAGCAGTCCACTAGCGGGATACACAGATACGCAGTATTTT
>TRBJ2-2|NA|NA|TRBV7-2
CASSLRGNTGELFF
TGTGCCAGCAGCTTAAGAGGAAACACCGGGGAGCTGTTTTTT
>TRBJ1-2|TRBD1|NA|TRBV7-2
CASSLDTQGGKGYTF
TGTGCCAGCAGCTTAGACACACAGGGGGGGAAGGGCTACACCTTC
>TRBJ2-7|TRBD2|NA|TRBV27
CASRPSGSYEQYF
TGTGCCAGCCGTCCTAGCGGTTCCTACGAGCAGTACTTC
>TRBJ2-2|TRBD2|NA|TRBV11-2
CASSSGLAGLAGELFF
TGTGCCAGCAGCTCGGGACTAGCGGGCCTGGCCGGGGAGCTGTTTTTT
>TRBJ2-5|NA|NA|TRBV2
CASSELRAETQYF
TGTGCCAGCAGTGAACTGAGGGCGGAGACCCAGTACTTC
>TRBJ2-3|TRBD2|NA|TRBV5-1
CASTLAGSTDTQYF
TGCGCCAGCACATTAGCGGGGAGCACAGATACGCAGTATTTT
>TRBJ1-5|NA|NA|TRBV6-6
CASRPWPGADQPQHF
TGTGCCAGCAGACCCTGGCCAGGGGCCGATCAGCCCCAGCATTTT
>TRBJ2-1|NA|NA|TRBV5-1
CASSFEGEGFDEQFF
TGCGCCAGCAGCTTCGAGGGGGAGGGATTCGATGAGCAGTTCTTC
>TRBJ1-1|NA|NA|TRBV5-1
CASSYRVDTEAFF
TGCGCCAGCAGCTACAGGGTGGACACTGAAGCTTTCTTT
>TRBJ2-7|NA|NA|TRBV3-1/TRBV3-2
CASSPSRRRPYEQYF
TGTGCCAGCAGCCCCTCGCGGAGGCGGCCCTACGAGCAGTACTTC
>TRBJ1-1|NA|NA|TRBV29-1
CSVSGREAFF
TGCAGCGTGTCAGGGCGGGAGGCTTTCTTT
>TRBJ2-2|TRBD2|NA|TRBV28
CASSITGLAGRTGELFF
TGTGCCAGCAGCATAACGGGACTAGCGGGACGCACCGGGGAGCTGTTTTTT
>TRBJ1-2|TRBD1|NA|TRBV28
CASSYGQGVFGGYTF
TGTGCCAGCAGTTACGGACAGGGGGTCTTTGGAGGCTACACCTTC
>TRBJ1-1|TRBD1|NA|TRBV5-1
CASSLASGQAEAFF
TGCGCCAGCAGCTTGGCCTCGGGACAGGCTGAAGCTTTCTTT
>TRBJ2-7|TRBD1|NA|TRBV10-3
CAISDPDRVGVRQYF
TGTGCCATCAGTGACCCGGACAGGGTGGGAGTCAGGCAGTACTTC
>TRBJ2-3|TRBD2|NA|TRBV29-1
CSVGAGAVDTQYF
TGCAGCGTTGGAGCGGGAGCAGTAGATACGCAGTATTTT
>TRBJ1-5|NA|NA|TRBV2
CASSEAENQPQHF
TGTGCCAGCAGTGAGGCCGAAAATCAGCCCCAGCATTTT